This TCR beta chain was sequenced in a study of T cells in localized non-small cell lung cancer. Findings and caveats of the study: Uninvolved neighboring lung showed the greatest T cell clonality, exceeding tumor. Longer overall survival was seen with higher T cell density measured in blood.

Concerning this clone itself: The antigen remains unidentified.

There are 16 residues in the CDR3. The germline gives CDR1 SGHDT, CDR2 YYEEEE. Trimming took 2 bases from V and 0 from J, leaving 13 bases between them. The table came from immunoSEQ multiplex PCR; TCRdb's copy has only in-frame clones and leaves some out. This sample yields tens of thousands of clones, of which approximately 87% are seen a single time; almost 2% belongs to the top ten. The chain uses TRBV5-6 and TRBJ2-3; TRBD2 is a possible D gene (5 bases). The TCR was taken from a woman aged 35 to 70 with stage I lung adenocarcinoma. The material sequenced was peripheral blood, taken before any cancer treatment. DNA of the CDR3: TGTGCCAGCAGCTTCCTAGCTGTCTCTAGCACAGATACGCAGTATTTT. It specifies CASSFLAVSSTDTQYF.